This passage covers 10 T cell receptor beta chains from one sample sequenced in a study of STAT5B mutations in CD4+ large granular lymphocyte leukemia. TCRdb keeps only in-frame clones here, not all; method: immunoSEQ multiplex PCR. Of tens of thousands of clones in the sample, around four fifths were seen once. The sequencing sample was made of CD4+ T cells from blood buffy coats. All receptors come from a human donor in good health.

This chain connects TRBV29-1 to TRBJ2-7, with 9 bases matching TRBD1. Germline V gene data show CDR1 as SQVTM and CDR2 as ANQGSEA. This CDR3 has 11 amino acids. Germline trimming cut 7 bases from V and 6 bases from J; bases unmatched to any gene: 4. CDR3 DNA sequence: TGCAGCGGGGACAGGGCAGGCGAGCAGTACTTC. As protein: CSGDRAGEQYF.

This clone was counted between two and nine times. The chain joins TRBV9 to TRBJ1-5; no definite D call. CDR1 is SGDLS, CDR2 YYNGEE, per germline. The CDR3 length is 16 residues. The V end lost 0 bases, the J end lost 4 bases, and 14 bases lay between the germline ends. CDR3 loop: CASSVEWNGGNQPQHF. DNA for the CDR3: TGTGCCAGCAGCGTAGAGTGGAACGGAGGGAATCAGCCCCAGCATTTT.

This chain connects TRBV6-1 to TRBJ1-1; possible D gene TRBD1, 5 bases. CDR1 is MNHNS and CDR2 is SASEGT in the germline V gene. Trimming left V 7 bases short and J 0 bases short, with 9 bases between. CDR3 size: 13 residues. For the CDR3, the DNA is TGTGCCAGCATCTTACAGGTGAACACTGAAGCTTTCTTT. Translating gives CASILQVNTEAFF.

This clone occurred a few times. The rearrangement links TRBV30 to TRBJ1-2, with D possibly matching TRBD1 (5 bases). The CDR3 length is 14 residues. Germline CDR1 GTSNPN, CDR2 SVGIG (reference sequence). V lost 2 bases to trimming and J lost 0 bases, with 10 bases between them. CDR3 DNA sequence: TGTGCCTGGAGTCATACAGGAACTAACTATGGCTACACCTTC. This encodes CAWSHTGTNYGYTF.

A single count supports this clone. V and J are TRBV2 and TRBJ1-5; D is perhaps TRBD1 (6 bases). The germline V gene has CDR1 SNHLY and CDR2 FYNNEI. The CDR3 runs to 17 residues. V was clipped by 4 bases and J by 1 base, with 17 bases between them. CDR3 DNA sequence: TGTGCCAGCAGTGCTTCTGGGACAAGAGGAAGCAATCAGCCCCAGCATTTT. This translates into CASSASGTRGSNQPQHF.

This clone was observed once. V and J are TRBV2 and TRBJ2-5, with D possibly being TRBD1 or TRBD2 (5 bases each). The better agreement between TRBJ2-7 and the DNA end casts doubt on the J call. From germline, CDR1 is SNHLY and CDR2 FYNNEI. The CDR3 sequence is 15 residues long. The CDR3 loop is CASSDQGVGGNEQYF. For the CDR3, the DNA is TGTGCCAGCAGCGATCAGGGAGTCGGAGGAAACGAGCAGTACTTC.

This chain joins TRBV7-9 and TRBJ2-7; D not certain. The V end was cut by 2 bases, the J end by 0 bases, with 11 bases between. The germline CDR1 and CDR2 sequences are SEHNR and FQNEAQ (reference sequence). This CDR3 has 15 residues. The chain's CDR3 is CASSLRTDSSYEQYF. The CDR3 bases are TGTGCCAGCAGCTTAAGGACCGATTCCTCCTACGAGCAGTACTTC.

The CDR3 region has the DNA TGTGCCAGCAGCTTTCCCCGGACAGCCTCCTACGAGCAGTACTTC. Protein product: CASSFPRTASYEQYF. The J gene is TRBJ2-7, the V gene TRBV5-8; a weak D match, TRBD1 (6 bases). V lost 2 bases, J lost 0 bases, and 12 bases lay in between. Germline CDR1 and CDR2: SGHTS and YDEGEE. The CDR3 covers 15 residues.

The chain links TRBV9 to TRBJ1-1, with TRBD1 matching over 8 bases. The CDR3 has 16 residues. The junction had 8 bases not matched to a gene; V was cut back by 4 bases and J by 0 bases. The germline CDR1 and CDR2 sequences are SGDLS and YYNGEE. The CDR3 nucleotides are TGTGCCAGCAGCCCCTGGACAGGGTTCATGAACACTGAAGCTTTCTTT. Encoded protein: CASSPWTGFMNTEAFF.

V is TRBV5-6 and J is TRBJ2-3; D perhaps matches TRBD1 (6 bases). Trimming stripped 4 bases from V and 2 bases from J, with 20 bases between. This CDR3 is built from 17 residues. In germline, CDR1 is SGHDT, CDR2 YYEEEE. CDR3 residues: CASSPRGVETITDTQYF. CDR3 DNA: TGTGCCAGCAGCCCCAGGGGAGTAGAGACTATCACAGATACGCAGTATTTT.